A selection of T cell receptor beta chains follows, all from one sample in a study of technical replicates of blood from several donors. The protocol was immunoSEQ multiplex PCR, while the TCRdb copy is restricted to in-frame clones and leaves out a portion. The sample shows roughly 50,000 clones, around 95% of them seen only once. The sequencing input was PBMCs. The receptors were gathered from a human donor in good health. Some clones in this sample may be carry-over from other donors' samples. The CDR3 runs from the conserved cysteine through the conserved F or W. A D gene is named only where the DNA matches it firmly.

d_gene: TRBD1
v_gene: TRBV7-6
j_gene: TRBJ2-5
CDR3aa: CASSLAGTGIGETQYF
CDR3nt: TGTGCCAGCAGCTTAGCTGGGACAGGCATTGGAGAGACCCAGTACTTC

d_gene: NA
v_gene: TRBV4-3
j_gene: TRBJ1-3
CDR3aa: CASSLSTEAGNTIYF
CDR3nt: TGCGCCAGCAGCCTTTCAACCGAGGCTGGAAACACCATATATTTT

d_gene: TRBD2
v_gene: TRBV9
j_gene: TRBJ2-3
CDR3aa: CASSVAGGLKDTQYF
CDR3nt: TGTGCCAGCAGCGTAGCGGGGGGGCTTAAAGATACGCAGTATTTT

d_gene: NA
v_gene: TRBV7-2
j_gene: TRBJ2-1
CDR3aa: CASSLGWHNEQFF
CDR3nt: TGTGCCAGCAGCTTAGGGTGGCACAATGAGCAGTTCTTC

d_gene: TRBD1
v_gene: TRBV2
j_gene: TRBJ1-3
CDR3aa: CASNPDRARGNTIYF
CDR3nt: TGTGCCAGCAACCCCGACAGGGCGCGGGGAAACACCATATATTTT

d_gene: NA
v_gene: TRBV2
j_gene: TRBJ1-2
CDR3aa: CASSAGRVGYGYTF
CDR3nt: TGTGCCAGCAGTGCGGGGAGGGTCGGATATGGCTACACCTTC

d_gene: NA
v_gene: TRBV11-2
j_gene: TRBJ2-1
CDR3aa: CASSLDLSRSEQFF
CDR3nt: TGTGCCAGCAGCTTAGATCTTTCCCGTAGTGAGCAGTTCTTC

d_gene: NA
v_gene: TRBV12-5
j_gene: TRBJ1-6
CDR3aa: CASGWPQGGNNSPLHF
CDR3nt: TGTGCTAGTGGTTGGCCCCAGGGCGGCAATAATTCACCCCTCCACTTT

d_gene: TRBD2
v_gene: TRBV4-3
j_gene: TRBJ2-1
CDR3aa: CASSYGTSGRNEQFF
CDR3nt: TGCGCCAGCAGCTACGGGACTAGCGGGAGAAATGAGCAGTTCTTC

d_gene: TRBD1
v_gene: TRBV12-5
j_gene: TRBJ2-1
CDR3aa: CASGPPGQINNEQFF
CDR3nt: TGTGCTAGTGGTCCTCCGGGACAGATCAACAATGAGCAGTTCTTC

d_gene: TRBD1
v_gene: TRBV29-1
j_gene: TRBJ2-5
CDR3aa: CSVEGAGGKTQYF
CDR3nt: TGCAGCGTTGAAGGGGCAGGGGGCAAGACCCAGTACTTC

d_gene: NA
v_gene: TRBV30
j_gene: TRBJ1-4
CDR3aa: CAWSTNRESNEKLFF
CDR3nt: TGTGCCTGGAGTACCAACAGGGAGTCTAATGAAAAACTGTTTTTT

d_gene: TRBD1
v_gene: TRBV10-3
j_gene: TRBJ1-2
CDR3aa: CAISDPGQRTYGYTF
CDR3nt: TGTGCCATCAGTGACCCGGGACAGAGAACCTATGGCTACACCTTC

d_gene: TRBD2
v_gene: TRBV27
j_gene: TRBJ2-5
CDR3aa: CASSSPGLAGETQYF
CDR3nt: TGTGCCAGCAGTTCTCCGGGACTAGCGGGTGAGACCCAGTACTTC

d_gene: TRBD2
v_gene: TRBV27
j_gene: TRBJ2-1
CDR3aa: CASSLIFSGGLQYEQFF
CDR3nt: TGTGCCAGCAGTTTAATTTTCAGCGGGGGCCTCCAGTATGAGCAGTTCTTC

d_gene: NA
v_gene: TRBV29-1
j_gene: TRBJ1-2
CDR3aa: CSAGGQTGWGYTF
CDR3nt: TGCAGCGCCGGCGGTCAGACGGGATGGGGCTACACCTTC

d_gene: NA
v_gene: TRBV7-2
j_gene: TRBJ2-7
CDR3aa: CASSLGTGFYEQYF
CDR3nt: TGTGCCAGCAGCTTAGGGACTGGTTTCTACGAGCAGTACTTC

d_gene: TRBD1
v_gene: TRBV5-1
j_gene: TRBJ1-1
CDR3aa: CASSTDRARTEAFF
CDR3nt: TGCGCCAGCAGCACCGACAGGGCGCGAACTGAAGCTTTCTTT

d_gene: NA
v_gene: TRBV2
j_gene: TRBJ2-1
CDR3aa: CASGRTSYNEQFF
CDR3nt: TGTGCCAGCGGGCGTACCTCCTACAATGAGCAGTTCTTC

d_gene: TRBD1
v_gene: TRBV11-3
j_gene: TRBJ2-2
CDR3aa: CASSQDRGRPGELFF
CDR3nt: TGTGCCAGCAGCCAGGACAGGGGGCGTCCCGGGGAGCTGTTTTTT